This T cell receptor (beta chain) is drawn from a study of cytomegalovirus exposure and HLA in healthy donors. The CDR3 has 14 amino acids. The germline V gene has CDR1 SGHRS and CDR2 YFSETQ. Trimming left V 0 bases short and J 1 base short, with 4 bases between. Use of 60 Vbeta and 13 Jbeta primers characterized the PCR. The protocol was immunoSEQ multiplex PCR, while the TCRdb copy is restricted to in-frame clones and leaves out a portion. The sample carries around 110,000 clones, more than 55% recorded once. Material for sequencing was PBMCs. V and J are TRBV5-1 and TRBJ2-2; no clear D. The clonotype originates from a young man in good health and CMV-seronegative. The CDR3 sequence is CASSLVENTGELFF. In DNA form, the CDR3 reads TGCGCCAGCAGCTTGGTAGAGAACACCGGGGAGCTGTTTTTT. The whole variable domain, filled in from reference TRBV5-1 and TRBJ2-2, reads KAGVTQTPRYLIKTRGQQVTLSCSPISGHRSVSWYQQTPGQGLQFLFEYFSETQRNKGNFPGRFSGRQFSNSRSEMNVSTLELGDSALYLCASSLVENTGELFFGEGSRLTVL.